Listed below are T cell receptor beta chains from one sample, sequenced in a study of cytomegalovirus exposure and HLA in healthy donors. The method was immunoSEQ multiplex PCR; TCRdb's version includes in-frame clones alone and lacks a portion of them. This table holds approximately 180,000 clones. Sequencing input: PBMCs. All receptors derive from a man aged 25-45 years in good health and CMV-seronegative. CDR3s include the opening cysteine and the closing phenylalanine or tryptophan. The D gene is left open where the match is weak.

CDR3aa: CASSLESYQETQYF
CDR3nt: TGCGCCAGCAGCTTGGAGAGCTATCAAGAGACCCAGTACTTC
j_gene: TRBJ2-5
v_gene: TRBV5-1
d_gene: NA

CDR3aa: CASSGGGTSGSSSYNEQFF
CDR3nt: TGCGCCAGCAGCGGCGGGGGGACTAGCGGGAGTTCCTCCTACAATGAGCAGTTCTTC
j_gene: TRBJ2-1
v_gene: TRBV5-1
d_gene: TRBD2

CDR3aa: CASNQSPASGGNNEQFF
CDR3nt: TGTGCCAGCAACCAATCCCCGGCTAGCGGGGGAAACAATGAGCAGTTCTTC
j_gene: TRBJ2-1
v_gene: TRBV5-6
d_gene: TRBD2

CDR3aa: CASSQNTDGYTF
CDR3nt: TGCGCCAGCAGCCAAAACACCGATGGCTACACCTTC
j_gene: TRBJ1-2
v_gene: TRBV4-3
d_gene: NA

CDR3aa: CASSLWVRGGRAYEQYF
CDR3nt: TGTGCCAGCAGTTTATGGGTCCGAGGCGGGAGGGCCTACGAGCAGTACTTC
j_gene: TRBJ2-7
v_gene: TRBV27
d_gene: TRBD2

CDR3aa: CASSATQMDGYTF
CDR3nt: TGTGCCAGCAGCGCCACTCAAATGGATGGCTACACCTTC
j_gene: TRBJ1-2
v_gene: TRBV5-4
d_gene: NA

CDR3aa: CASSFQTGGSYGYTF
CDR3nt: TGCGCCAGCAGCTTCCAGACAGGGGGATCCTATGGCTACACCTTC
j_gene: TRBJ1-2
v_gene: TRBV5-1
d_gene: TRBD1

CDR3aa: CASSEDGAGPGSYEQYF
CDR3nt: TGCGCCAGCAGTGAGGACGGTGCGGGGCCGGGGAGCTACGAGCAGTACTTC
j_gene: TRBJ2-7
v_gene: TRBV10-1
d_gene: NA

CDR3aa: CASNRDRGRYSGANVLTF
CDR3nt: TGTGCCAGCAATCGGGACAGGGGTCGTTACTCTGGGGCCAACGTCCTGACTTTC
j_gene: TRBJ2-6
v_gene: TRBV5-6
d_gene: TRBD1

CDR3aa: CASSYTRQGAYEAFF
CDR3nt: TGTGCCAGCAGTTACACCCGACAGGGGGCCTATGAAGCTTTCTTT
j_gene: TRBJ1-1
v_gene: TRBV6-5
d_gene: TRBD1

CDR3aa: CASSQANPIGPGGYEQYF
CDR3nt: TGCGCCAGCAGCCAAGCCAACCCGATTGGCCCAGGGGGTTACGAGCAGTACTTC
j_gene: TRBJ2-7
v_gene: TRBV4-1
d_gene: TRBD1

CDR3aa: CASSTGTSNQPQHF
CDR3nt: TGTGCCAGCTCAACAGGTACTAGCAATCAGCCCCAGCATTTT
j_gene: TRBJ1-5
v_gene: TRBV18
d_gene: NA

CDR3aa: CASTKGVSTNEKLFF
CDR3nt: TGTGCCAGCACCAAGGGGGTTTCAACTAATGAAAAACTGTTTTTT
j_gene: TRBJ1-4
v_gene: TRBV7-7
d_gene: NA

CDR3aa: CASSQDLRSQTLNQPQHF
CDR3nt: TGTGCCAGCAGCCAAGATCTCAGGTCCCAAACCCTCAATCAGCCCCAGCATTTT
j_gene: TRBJ1-5
v_gene: TRBV4-2
d_gene: NA

CDR3aa: CASSLFSGVDSREQYF
CDR3nt: TGTGCCAGCAGTTTATTTTCAGGGGTCGATTCGCGCGAGCAGTACTTC
j_gene: TRBJ2-7
v_gene: TRBV27
d_gene: NA

CDR3aa: CASSFNTGEAFF
CDR3nt: TGTGCCAGCAGTTTCAATACAGGGGAAGCTTTCTTT
j_gene: TRBJ1-1
v_gene: TRBV6-5
d_gene: NA